The rows below give T cell receptor beta chains drawn from one sample of a study of glioma-infiltrating T cells after dendritic cell vaccination. TCRdb keeps only in-frame clones here, not all; method: immunoSEQ multiplex PCR. The sample holds 100,000 to 120,000 clones, around 90% seen once. Specimen: blood, collected after dendritic cell vaccination. These TCRs come from a human donor with glioblastoma. Both conserved end residues are part of each CDR3. A D gene is named only where the DNA matches it firmly. Expanded clones are given a class, and other clones once, few, many or no size at all.

TRBD2,TRBV5-4,once,TRBJ2-7,TGTGCCAGCAGCTTCCGACTAGCGGGGGTTCCTGACGAGCAGTACTTC,CASSFRLAGVPDEQYF
TRBD1,TRBV5-4,once,TRBJ2-5,TGTGCCAGCAGCCCTCGTGCCAGGACAGGGGACCAAGAGACCCAGTACTTC,CASSPRARTGDQETQYF
.,TRBV13,.,TRBJ2-5,TGTGCCAGCAGCCCCCACGGGAGTAACGGAGAGACCCAGTACTTC,CASSPHGSNGETQYF
TRBD1,TRBV5-1,.,TRBJ2-7,TGCGCCAGCAGCAACCAGGGGGCCGGGACGGGAGAGCAGTACTTC,CASSNQGAGTGEQYF
.,TRBV9,.,TRBJ1-5,TGTGCCAGCAGCGTAGGGGGCTCAGACAGCAATCAGCCCCAGCATTTT,CASSVGGSDSNQPQHF
.,TRBV7-9,.,TRBJ2-1,TGTGCCAGCAGCTTAATGTGGAGGGACGAGCAGTTCTTC,CASSLMWRDEQFF
TRBD2,TRBV10-3,.,TRBJ2-7,TGTGCCACCCGTGGGACTAGCGACTCCTACGAGCAGTACTTC,CATRGTSDSYEQYF
.,TRBV5-1,once,TRBJ2-1,TGCGCCAGCAGCGCCGGGGACACCCGATACAATGAGCAGTTCTTC,CASSAGDTRYNEQFF
TRBD1,TRBV4-1,.,TRBJ1-2,TGCGCCAGCAGCCAAGTCGTGCAGCAGGGGGCAAGGGTGGGCGGCTACACCTTC,CASSQVVQQGARVGGYTF
.,TRBV30,.,TRBJ2-1,TGTGCCTGGAGTCCTGAGGGACTTTACTACAATGAGCAGTTCTTC,CAWSPEGLYYNEQFF